Presented here are 4 T cell receptor beta chains from one specimen sequenced in a study of molecular identifiers for immune sequencing clone quantification. TCRdb ran MiXCR on the PCR reads and lists one entry per CDR3 protein. The repertoire holds approximately 35,000 distinct CDR3 sequences, with about 19% as singletons. The sequencing sample was made of naive CD8+ T cells from blood, with Jurkat cell RNA spiked in. Noted subset: FACS-sorted CD8+CD4-CCR7+CD45RA+ naive T cells. The receptors stem from a human donor in good health. Some libraries in this study had Jurkat cell RNA spiked in.

In regard to this clonotype: A much larger clonotype is one base distant, so this may be a read error. The chain recombines TRBV12-3 or TRBV12-4 with TRBJ2-1, with D tentatively TRBD2 (5 bases). The V end was cut by 8 bases, the J end by 7 bases, with 18 bases between. CDR3 length: 14 residues. CDR3 in DNA: TGTGCCAGCGGCTTCGCGGCACTAGTTAATGAGCAGTTCTTC. Amino acids: CASGFAALVNEQFF.

This clonotype was observed many times. The chain joins TRBV12-3 or TRBV12-4 to TRBJ1-1; TRBD1 agrees at 11 bases. This CDR3 is 14 amino acids long. J was trimmed by 9 bases and V by 5 bases; bases with no gene match: 8. The DNA for the CDR3 is TGTGCCAGCAGTCCCCCCGGGACAGGGGGGAAAGCTTTCTTT. Encoded protein: CASSPPGTGGKAFF.

This clonotype appeared many times. The chain combines TRBV30 with TRBJ2-1, with 9 bases that match TRBD1. V lost 7 bases and J lost 7; bases outside the gene matches: 11. Germline values: CDR1 GTSNPN, CDR2 SVGIG (reference sequence). The CDR3 length is 14 residues. DNA of the CDR3: TGTGCCTCGGCTCTGGGACAGGGTACGAATGAGCAGTTCTTC. Protein product: CASALGQGTNEQFF.

The J gene is TRBJ2-3, the V gene TRBV3-1; D remains unclear. Looked up from germline, CDR1 is LGHDT and CDR2 is YNNKEL (reference sequence). The CDR3 loop spans 15 amino acids. Deletions cut 0 bases from V and 2 bases from J, with 9 bases between. The CDR3 DNA sequence: TGTGCCAGCAGCCAAGACAAACTTTACACAGATACGCAGTATTTT. It codes for CASSQDKLYTDTQYF.